Given below is one TCR beta chain in context. Possible read error: a much larger clone is one base away. V shed 3 bases and J 0 bases; nucleotides not matched to a gene: 14. The CDR3 has 19 amino acids. Germline V gene sequence: CDR1 SGDLS, CDR2 YYNGEE. This entry comes from a study of CD8 T cells in ankylosing spondylitis. With molecular barcodes, quantitative 5'-RACE was used to make the TCR beta libraries. TCRdb independently ran MiXCR on the 5' RACE reads; one entry per CDR3 protein. The repertoire holds under 200,000 distinct CDR3 sequences, with under 15% as singletons. The rearrangement uses TRBV9 and TRBJ2-1; 8 nucleotides match TRBD2. This TCR was sampled from a female donor with ankylosing spondylitis or in good health (not recorded which). Specimen: blood, either unsorted or a sorted T cell fraction (not recorded which). CDR3 in amino acids: CASSARSLAGPPSYNEQFF. The CDR3 DNA reads TGTGCCAGCAGCGCCAGGAGTCTAGCGGGTCCCCCCTCCTACAATGAGCAGTTCTTC. Supplemented by reference TRBV9 and TRBJ2-1, the full variable domain reads DSGVTQTPKHLITATGQRVTLRCSPRSGDLSVYWYQQSLDQGLQFLIQYYNGEERAKGNILERFSAQQFPDLHSELNLSSLELGDSALYFCASSARSLAGPPSYNEQFFGPGTRLTVL.